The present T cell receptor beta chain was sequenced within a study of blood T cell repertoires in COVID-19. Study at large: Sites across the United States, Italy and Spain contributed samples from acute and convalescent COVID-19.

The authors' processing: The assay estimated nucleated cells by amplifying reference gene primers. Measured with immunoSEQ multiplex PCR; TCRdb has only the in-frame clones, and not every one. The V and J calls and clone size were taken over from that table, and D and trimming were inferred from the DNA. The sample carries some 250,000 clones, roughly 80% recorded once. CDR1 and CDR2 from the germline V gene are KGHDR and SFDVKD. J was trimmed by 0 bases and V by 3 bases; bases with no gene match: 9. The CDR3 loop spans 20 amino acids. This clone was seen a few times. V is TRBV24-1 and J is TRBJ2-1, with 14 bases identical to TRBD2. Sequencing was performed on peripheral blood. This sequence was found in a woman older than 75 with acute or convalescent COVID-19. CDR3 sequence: CATSDPGLAGGPSSYNEQFF. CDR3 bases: TGTGCCACCAGTGATCCCGGACTAGCGGGAGGCCCTAGCTCCTACAATGAGCAGTTCTTC.